This T cell receptor beta chain was captured in a study of PD-L1 blockade in urothelial cancer. The data were produced by immunoSEQ multiplex PCR, yet TCRdb's version contains in-frame clones alone and is incomplete. The sample lists 45,000 to 70,000 clones; 65% to 90% were seen once. The CDR3 contains 14 residues. The germline V gene encodes CDR1 SGHVS and CDR2 FQNEAQ. Trimming took off 2 bases at V and 9 bases at J, with 14 bases between the two ends. Time point denoted: pretreatment peripheral blood. The receptor comes from a man in his sixties or seventies with urothelial cancer. The V and J genes are TRBV7-8 and TRBJ2-1; D ambiguous. Source: PBMCs, taken around atezolizumab (anti-PD-L1) treatment. DNA for the CDR3: TGTGCCAGCAGCTTACTTGAGCTTCCCCTTGAGCAGTTCTTC. This codes for CASSLLELPLEQFF.